These 32 T cell receptor beta chains were sequenced from one sample in a study of blood T cell repertoires in COVID-19. Assay: immunoSEQ multiplex PCR; the TCRdb copy retains only in-frame clones and omits some. The sample contains approximately 210,000 clones, about nine tenths of which appear only once. The sequenced sample was peripheral blood. These receptors were obtained from a middle-aged man with acute or convalescent COVID-19.

This chain links TRBV29-1 with TRBJ2-7; TRBD2 matches at 9 bases. CDR3 length: 13 residues. Germline lookup yields CDR1 SQVTM and CDR2 ANQGSEA. With V trimmed by 3 bases and J by 0 bases, 0 bases remained unmatched. DNA of the CDR3: TGCAGCGTTGATAGCGGGAGCTCCTACGAGCAGTACTTC. Its protein is CSVDSGSSYEQYF.

The chain uses TRBV2 and TRBJ1-1, with 10 bases lining up with TRBD1. The junction had 10 bases not matched to a gene; V was cut back by 7 bases and J by 5 bases. The CDR3 runs to 15 residues. Germline V gene sequence: CDR1 SNHLY, CDR2 FYNNEI. This CDR3 reads CASTSEGQGITEAFF. For the CDR3, the DNA is TGTGCCAGCACCTCAGAGGGACAGGGGATAACTGAAGCTTTCTTT.

V usage is TRBV15 and J usage is TRBJ2-2, with 10 bases fitting TRBD2. The germline gives CDR1 LNHNV, CDR2 YYDKDF (reference sequence). V lost 2 bases to trimming and J lost 4 bases; unmatched junction nucleotides: 1. The CDR3 contains 15 residues. DNA of the CDR3: TGTGCCACCAGCAGATGGACTAGCGGCACCGGGGAGCTGTTTTTT. Its protein product is CATSRWTSGTGELFF. The variable domain in full, completed from reference TRBV15 and TRBJ2-2, reads DAMVIQNPRYQVTQFGKPVTLSCSQTLNHNVMYWYQQKSSQAPKLLFHYYDKDFNNEADTPDNFQSRRPNTSFCFLDIRSPGLGDTAMYLCATSRWTSGTGELFFGEGSRLTVL.

This clone showed up just once. The chain couples TRBV19 to TRBJ2-7; D possibly corresponds to TRBD1 (6 bases). CDR3 length equals 15 residues. The germline CDR1 and CDR2 sequences are LNHDA and SQIVND (reference sequence). V gave up 1 base and J gave up 6 bases, with 16 bases separating them. As DNA, the CDR3 is TGTGCCAGTAGTATAGTTGGGGGCCCAATTTTCGAGCAGTACTTC. It is translated as CASSIVGGPIFEQYF.

The chain links TRBV20-1 to TRBJ2-1, with unresolved D. Deletions cut 6 bases from V and 9 bases from J, with 9 bases between. Germline values: CDR1 DFQATT, CDR2 SNEGSKA (reference sequence). The CDR3 loop spans 10 amino acids. CDR3 loop: CSAEELEQFF. For the CDR3, the DNA is TGCAGTGCCGAGGAGCTTGAGCAGTTCTTC.

The genes are TRBV7-9 and TRBJ2-3; D possibly corresponds to TRBD2 (6 bases). Looked up from germline, CDR1 is SEHNR and CDR2 is FQNEAQ (reference sequence). V gave up 1 base and J gave up 2 bases, with 10 bases separating them. The CDR3 consists of 15 residues. As DNA, the CDR3 is TGTGCCAGCAGCTTAGGGTCGGGGGACACAGATACGCAGTATTTT. It codes for CASSLGSGDTDTQYF.

The rearrangement links TRBV7-4 to TRBJ2-6; 7 bases line up with TRBD1. The J segment lost 0 bases and the V segment lost 7 bases, leaving 15 bases of the junction unmatched. The CDR3 sequence is 19 residues long. Looked up from germline, CDR1 is SGHVT and CDR2 is SQSDAQ. CDR3 amino acids: CASNRTGQPLYSGANVLTF. The CDR3 bases are TGTGCCAGCAACCGAACGGGACAGCCACTATACTCTGGGGCCAACGTCCTGACTTTC.

This clone has a single count. The chain uses TRBV19 and TRBJ2-7; tentative D call: TRBD1 (7 bases). This CDR3 is 15 amino acids long. Between the trimmed V and J ends, which lost 3 bases and 3 bases, there was a span of 15 bases. Germline loops: CDR1 LNHDA, CDR2 SQIVND (reference sequence). CDR3 region: CASSIAGQIFYEQYF. The DNA for the CDR3 is TGTGCCAGTAGTATCGCGGGACAGATATTCTACGAGCAGTACTTC.

The rearrangement uses TRBV21-1 and TRBJ2-2; the listed D gene, TRBD2, was not tested against the DNA. TRBV21-1 is a pseudogene. The CDR3 is 12 residues long. This CDR3 reads CASNPGSRELFF. The CDR3 nucleotides read TGTGCCAGCAACCCGGGGAGTCGGGAGCTGTTTTTT.

The rearrangement links TRBV2 to TRBJ2-3; D is undetermined. Germline V gene lookup returns CDR1 SNHLY and CDR2 FYNNEI. V was shortened by 6 bases and J by 3 bases, with 13 bases between the two germline ends. This CDR3 contains 14 residues. CDR3 residues: CASSPRRGTDTQYF. The CDR3 DNA reads TGTGCCAGCAGCCCACGGAGAGGAACAGATACGCAGTATTTT.

The J gene is TRBJ2-5, the V gene TRBV3-1 (or the pseudogene TRBV3-2); no clear D. V dropped 4 bases and J dropped 5 bases, with 8 bases sitting between them. This CDR3 contains 12 residues. Germline V gene lookup returns CDR1 LGHDT and CDR2 YNNKEL (reference sequence). The CDR3 reads CASSRDAETQYF. Written as DNA, the CDR3 is TGTGCCAGCAGCCGAGACGCGGAGACCCAGTACTTC.

This clone was seen at least ten times. V gene TRBV25-1 combines with J gene TRBJ1-2; TRBD1 is a possible D gene (6 bases). The CDR3 is 13 amino acids. In germline, CDR1 is MGHDK, CDR2 SYGVNS. Trimming removed 4 bases from V and 6 bases from J, with 12 bases in between. The CDR3 protein is CASSVGTLDGYTF. The CDR3 nucleotides are TGTGCCAGCAGTGTGGGGACACTGGATGGCTACACCTTC.

In its sample, this clone was seen a few times. The V call is TRBV7-9, the J call TRBJ2-5; TRBD2 might be the D (5 bases). With 4 bases removed from V and 4 bases from J, the gap between germline ends came to 13 bases. Germline V lookup: CDR1 SEHNR, CDR2 FQNEAQ (reference sequence). This CDR3 is built from 14 residues. The CDR3 sequence is CASSSSTAGETQYF. For the CDR3, the DNA is TGTGCCAGCAGCTCCTCCACGGCGGGAGAGACCCAGTACTTC.

The rearrangement uses TRBV13 and TRBJ2-3, with 10 bases matching TRBD2. V was pared by 5 bases and J by 0 bases, with 2 bases of the junction left unmatched. Germline lookup yields CDR1 PRHDT and CDR2 FYEKMQ (reference sequence). This CDR3 contains 15 residues. The CDR3, as DNA: TGTGCCAGCAGCCAAGCGGGGGGGAGCACAGATACGCAGTATTTT. Protein sequence: CASSQAGGSTDTQYF.

The chain recombines TRBV7-2 with TRBJ1-6; no clear D gene. V gave up 1 base and J gave up 5 bases, with 12 bases separating them. CDR1 is SGHTA, CDR2 FQGNSA, per germline. This CDR3 comprises 16 residues. The CDR3 sequence: CASSLGSGQNNSPLHF. Here the CDR3 DNA reads TGTGCCAGCAGCTTAGGATCGGGTCAGAATAATTCACCCCTCCACTTT.

The chain has TRBV11-2 and TRBJ2-5; D unresolved. V gave up 1 base and J gave up 1 base, with 10 bases separating them. Germline lookup yields CDR1 SGHAT and CDR2 FQNNGV. This CDR3 is 15 amino acids long. CDR3 in DNA: TGTGCCAGCAGCTTAGGCCGCCACAGCCAAGAGACCCAGTACTTC. Its translation is CASSLGRHSQETQYF.

J is TRBJ2-1 and V is TRBV28, with 9 bases identical to TRBD2. Unmatched junction bases numbered 11, after V lost 10 bases and J lost 4 bases. CDR1 is MDHEN, CDR2 SYDVKM, per germline. This CDR3 is 15 amino acids long. The CDR3 DNA follows: TGTGCCACCAGCCTCTCGACTAGCGGATACAATGAGCAGTTCTTC. Its translation: CATSLSTSGYNEQFF. Full variable domain (rest looked up from reference TRBV28 and TRBJ2-1): DVKVTQSSRYLVKRTGEKVFLECVQDMDHENMFWYRQDPGLGLRLIYFSYDVKMKEKGDIPEGYSVSREKKERFSLILESASTNQTSMYLCATSLSTSGYNEQFFGPGTRLTVL.

The chain joins TRBV4-2 to TRBJ2-1; D possibly corresponds to TRBD2 (6 bases). This CDR3 comprises 16 residues. V dropped 0 bases and J dropped 5 bases, with 14 bases sitting between them. CDR1 is LGHNA and CDR2 is YNFKEQ in the germline V gene. DNA of the CDR3: TGTGCCAGCAGCCAAGATGTTTGGGACTGGAACAATGAGCAGTTCTTC. Encoded protein: CASSQDVWDWNNEQFF.

The chain has TRBV2 and TRBJ1-1; TRBD1 matches at 7 bases. Looked up from germline, CDR1 is SNHLY and CDR2 is FYNNEI. The CDR3 runs to 14 residues. The V segment lost 3 bases and the J segment 1 base; nucleotides outside the gene matches: 2. This CDR3 is CASSEDRRNTEAFF. The CDR3 coding sequence is TGTGCCAGCAGTGAGGACAGGAGGAACACTGAAGCTTTCTTT.

The chain links TRBV19 to TRBJ2-2, with TRBD2 matching 9 bases. After removal of 4 bases from V and 5 bases from J, the junction contained 5 bases not matched to a gene. The CDR3 spans 15 residues. Germline values: CDR1 LNHDA, CDR2 SQIVND (reference sequence). The CDR3 loop is CASSNGLATTGELFF. The DNA for the CDR3 is TGTGCCAGTAGTAACGGACTAGCGACTACCGGGGAGCTGTTTTTT.

This rearrangement joins TRBV2 to TRBJ2-1; a weak D match, TRBD1 (7 bases). In germline, CDR1 is SNHLY, CDR2 FYNNEI. Deletions cut 5 bases from V and 8 bases from J, with 16 bases between. This CDR3 is 14 amino acids long. CDR3 sequence reads: CASSRIRGADEQFF. CDR3 nucleotides: TGTGCCAGCAGTCGTATCAGGGGGGCCGATGAGCAGTTCTTC.

This clone was recorded once. This chain links TRBV5-6 with TRBJ2-1; 9 nucleotides agree with TRBD2. The CDR3 covers 17 residues. The V and J ends lost 0 bases and 6 bases, in that order; junction bases with no gene match: 10. Germline V gene data show CDR1 as SGHDT and CDR2 as YYEEEE. CDR3 sequence: CASSLAVSASGVNEQFF. The DNA for the CDR3 is TGTGCCAGCAGCTTGGCGGTATCGGCTAGCGGGGTCAATGAGCAGTTCTTC.

The chain is built from TRBV6-1 and TRBJ2-3; TRBD2 matches 9 bases. The germline CDR1 and CDR2 sequences are MNHNS and SASEGT. The length of the CDR3 is 16 residues. V shed 2 bases, J shed 4 bases, and the junction held 7 bases outside the gene matches. CDR3: CASSEMGGGEADTQYF. CDR3 nucleotides: TGTGCCAGCAGTGAAATGGGCGGGGGGGAAGCAGATACGCAGTATTTT.

The chain links TRBV6-1 to TRBJ2-5, with TRBD2 matching 8 bases. CDR1 MNHNS and CDR2 SASEGT come from the germline V gene. The CDR3 length is 17 residues. V dropped 0 bases and J dropped 0; count of bases not matched to a gene: 6. The CDR3 nucleotides are TGTGCCAGCAGTGAAGCGCGCGGGGGGCAACACCAAGAGACCCAGTACTTC. Protein product: CASSEARGGQHQETQYF.

This clone was seen a single time. The chain recombines TRBV7-2 with TRBJ1-1, with D tentatively TRBD1 (5 bases). The length of the CDR3 is 15 residues. V lost 1 base and J 4 bases, leaving 13 bases between the germline ends. The germline V gene encodes CDR1 SGHTA and CDR2 FQGNSA. This chain's CDR3 is CASSLVQGLGTEAFF. Written as DNA, the CDR3 is TGTGCCAGCAGCTTAGTTCAGGGCCTCGGCACTGAAGCTTTCTTT.

The gene calls are TRBV19 and TRBJ2-7; TRBD2 is a possible D gene (5 bases). Germline CDR1 and CDR2: LNHDA and SQIVND (reference sequence). Trimming removed 4 bases at V and 3 bases at J, with 10 bases between. The CDR3 has 13 residues. CDR3 in amino acids: CASSTLGVYEQYF. DNA for the CDR3: TGTGCCAGTAGTACCCTCGGGGTCTACGAGCAGTACTTC.

The genes are TRBV4-1 and TRBJ1-3; 8 positions agree with TRBD1. Germline assignment: CDR1 MGHRA and CDR2 YSYEKL. With V trimmed by 4 bases and J by 2 bases, 10 bases remained unmatched. This CDR3 is 17 amino acids long. CDR3 region: CASSLVTGDLTGNTIYF. The CDR3 region has the DNA TGCGCCAGCAGCCTAGTGACAGGGGATTTAACTGGAAACACCATATATTTT.

The gene calls are TRBV21-1 and TRBJ2-3; the table names TRBD1, a call not compared with the DNA. TRBV21-1 represents a pseudogene. The CDR3 is made up of 14 amino acids. The CDR3 loop is CASSKGGRGDTQYF. The CDR3 DNA is TGTGCCAGCAGCAAAGGAGGAAGGGGGGATACGCAGTATTTT.

The rearrangement links TRBV11-3 to TRBJ2-5; the D gene is possibly TRBD1 (6 bases). The CDR3 consists of 16 residues. Germline-derived CDR1 and CDR2 are SGHNT and YENEEA. V was pared by 1 base and J by 0 bases, with 12 bases between. The CDR3: CASSLGPQGNQETQYF. The CDR3 DNA sequence: TGTGCCAGCAGCTTAGGCCCCCAGGGGAACCAAGAGACCCAGTACTTC. Full variable domain (missing parts from reference TRBV11-3 and TRBJ2-5): EAGVVQSPRYKIIEKKQPVAFWCNPISGHNTLYWYLQNLGQGPELLIRYENEEAVDDSQLPKDRFSAERLKGVDSTLKIQPAELGDSAVYLCASSLGPQGNQETQYFGPGTRLLVL.

The chain links TRBV19 to TRBJ2-6; 7 bases line up with TRBD1. There are 16 residues in the CDR3. The germline gives CDR1 LNHDA, CDR2 SQIVND (reference sequence). J was trimmed by 0 bases and V by 11 bases; bases with no gene match: 10. CDR3 sequence reads: CAGSDRASSGANVLTF. CDR3 sequence (DNA): TGTGCCGGCAGCGACAGGGCCTCCTCTGGGGCCAACGTCCTGACTTTC.

The chain combines TRBV18 with TRBJ1-2, with D possibly matching TRBD1 (6 bases). The CDR3 has 15 amino acids. V was pared by 3 bases and J by 6 bases, with 17 bases between. Per germline, CDR1 KGHSH and CDR2 LQKENI. CDR3 protein: CASSPRYRDENGYTF. CDR3 bases: TGTGCCAGCTCACCTCGGTACAGGGACGAGAATGGCTACACCTTC. Complete variable domain (other parts from reference TRBV18 and TRBJ1-2): NAGVMQNPRHLVRRRGQEARLRCSPMKGHSHVYWYRQLPEEGLKFMVYLQKENIIDESGMPKERFSAEFPKEGPSILRIQQVVRGDSAAYFCASSPRYRDENGYTFGSGTRLTVV.

The J gene is TRBJ2-4, the V gene TRBV5-1; 9 positions match TRBD2. Germline trimming cut 6 bases from V and 11 bases from J; bases unmatched to any gene: 15. CDR1 and CDR2 (germline): SGHRS, YFSETQ. CDR3 length: 15 residues. The CDR3, as DNA: TGCGCCAGCACCCTAGCGGGGAACACCCGGGGCCTTCAGTACTTC. This encodes CASTLAGNTRGLQYF.